These T cell receptor beta chains were read from a single sample in a study of blood T cell repertoires in COVID-19. The repertoire was sequenced with immunoSEQ multiplex PCR; TCRdb's copy has only in-frame clones and lacks some. The sample has roughly 190,000 clones; approximately 90% are singletons. Sequencing was done on a sample of peripheral blood. The receptors here all came from a human donor in a cohort sampled during active COVID-19. Both conserved end residues are trimmed from each CDR3.

TRBV3-1/TRBV3-2	TRBJ2-7	ASSQEERYEQY
TRBV6-2/TRBV6-3	TRBJ2-1	ASSIGTSWTHEQF
TRBV27	TRBJ2-7	ASSKTAGTISYEQY
TRBV18	TRBJ1-6	ASSPDRGADNSPLH
TRBV11-2	TRBJ2-2	ASIPSEGGELF
TRBV6-5	TRBJ2-2	ASYRTGNTGELF
TRBV14	TRBJ2-7	ASSQDISWGQSYEQY
TRBV4-3	TRBJ2-1	ASSQDLVLAGVGDEQF
TRBV5-5	TRBJ2-3	ASSPGQLATDTQY
TRBV28	TRBJ2-5	ASRDGGRETQY
TRBV3-1/TRBV3-2	TRBJ1-2	ASSHGQGYT
TRBV27	TRBJ2-7	ASRVGQSGEQY
TRBV18	TRBJ2-2	ASSPLAGNSDTGELF
TRBV6-6	TRBJ1-2	ASSSPGEGLYGYT
TRBV7-2	TRBJ1-6	ASSSGQGQSPLH
TRBV27	TRBJ1-6	ASSLILGPTGLSSPLH
TRBV28	TRBJ1-1	ASSGTGGENTEAF
TRBV28	TRBJ1-5	ASSLSYQPQH
TRBV7-9	TRBJ2-4	ASSPPGQKNIQY
TRBV6-5	TRBJ1-2	ASSPISGTGGRWT
TRBV7-9	TRBJ2-7	ASSLGTAYEQY
TRBV7-2	TRBJ2-1	ASSLVGTSGSMYNEQF
TRBV9	TRBJ1-1	ASSGHRQGDTEAF
TRBV3-1/TRBV3-2	TRBJ1-2	ASSQTPWSGYT
TRBV7-9	TRBJ2-3	ASSLSAGGSTDTQY
TRBV9	TRBJ2-7	ASSVEAAGTYEQY
TRBV2	TRBJ2-1	ASSPYNEQF
TRBV27	TRBJ1-1	ASRTEGGAEAF
TRBV27	TRBJ2-7	ASSPWQGEYEQY
TRBV6-2/TRBV6-3	TRBJ1-6	ASSWGRGQNSPLH
TRBV5-4	TRBJ2-1	ASSRTIAAGNEQF
TRBV27	TRBJ2-1	ASSWRPTSSYNEQF
TRBV11-2	TRBJ2-7	ASSLFGQGSDEQY
TRBV5-8	TRBJ1-5	ASSLTDREQPQH
TRBV15	TRBJ2-7	ATSRDLGSLTSGNYEQY